The 22 T cell receptor beta chains in this list originate from one sample, sequenced in a study of regulatory T cells in long-lasting Graves disease. Investigators prepared the TCR beta libraries by applying iRepertoire HTBI primers and Arm-PCR of CDR3 regions. TCRdb ran MiXCR on the multiplex PCR reads and lists one entry per CDR3 protein. This table holds roughly 320,000 distinct CDR3 sequences, over 15% found once. Specified time point: newly diagnosed GD, antithyroid drugs for less than 3 months. Making the TCR library involved RNA that had been extracted from PBMCs. The sample was also linked to a second study, of T cells in Graves' hyperthyroidism and ophthalmopathy.

The sequencing used peripheral blood mononuclear cells (PBMCs), collected at new diagnosis, from a patient treated with antithyroid drugs. These receptors originate from a man aged 40-50 years with Graves disease.

V usage is TRBV5-4 and J usage is TRBJ1-1; TRBD1 matches at 7 bases. Germline V gene sequence: CDR1 SGHNT, CDR2 YYREEE (reference sequence). The CDR3 runs to 15 residues. J gave up 1 base and V 2 bases, and 5 bases lay outside the gene matches. This CDR3 reads CASSLYRGPNTEAFF. The DNA for the CDR3 is TGTGCCAGCAGCTTATACAGGGGACCGAACACTGAAGCTTTCTTT.

This clonotype was seen ten or more times. V and J are TRBV12-3 or TRBV12-4 and TRBJ2-5; D is ambiguous. This CDR3 is built from 15 residues. The V end was cut by 1 base, the J end by 5 bases, with 14 bases between. CDR3 residues: CASSLVFLAGETQYF. CDR3 DNA sequence: TGTGCCAGCAGTTTAGTGTTCTTGGCTGGGGAGACCCAGTACTTC.

A few counts support this clonotype. The V gene is TRBV30, the J gene TRBJ1-1, with 9 bases that match TRBD1. The CDR3 spans 13 residues. With V trimmed by 5 bases and J by 3 bases, 4 bases remained unmatched. CDR1 and CDR2 from the germline V gene are GTSNPN and SVGIG (reference sequence). This chain's CDR3 is CAWGQGSYTEAFF. CDR3 nucleotide sequence: TGTGCCTGGGGACAGGGGTCCTACACTGAAGCTTTCTTT.

This clonotype was seen many times. This chain joins TRBV2 and TRBJ1-2, with 8 bases matching TRBD1. There are 15 residues in the CDR3. Germline V CDR1 and CDR2: SNHLY, FYNNEI. J gave up 6 bases and V 0 bases, and 6 bases lay outside the gene matches. The CDR3 spells CASSEAMDREHGYTF. CDR3 coding DNA: TGTGCCAGCAGTGAAGCGATGGACAGGGAACATGGCTACACCTTC.

The chain joins TRBV10-3 to TRBJ2-7; 10 nucleotides line up with TRBD2. CDR3 length: 14 residues. V gave up 5 bases and J gave up 7 bases; unmatched junction bases: 8. Per germline, CDR1 ENHRY and CDR2 SYGVKD. The CDR3 protein is CAISSSGGFNEQYF. DNA of the CDR3: TGTGCCATCAGTTCTAGCGGGGGCTTCAATGAGCAGTACTTC.

The chain combines TRBV4-1 with TRBJ2-3; a possible D gene is TRBD2 (7 bases). The CDR3 is 17 amino acids. The germline V and J ends were trimmed by 0 bases and 3 bases, with 16 bases remaining between them. The germline CDR1 and CDR2 sequences are MGHRA and YSYEKL. CDR3 region: CASSQDRGGGPTDTQYF. In nucleotides, the CDR3 is TGCGCCAGCAGCCAAGACAGGGGCGGGGGTCCAACAGATACGCAGTATTTT.

The rearrangement joins TRBV12-3 or TRBV12-4 to TRBJ1-1; D possibly corresponds to TRBD1 (5 bases). Trimming shortened V by 6 bases and J by 11 bases, and 22 bases separated the two germline ends. The CDR3 is 14 amino acids. The CDR3 nucleotides are TGTGCCAGCAGCGGGGCCGGCAGGGCCCCGGGGGCTTTCTTT. This translates into CASSGAGRAPGAFF.

This clonotype came up many times. The rearrangement links TRBV28 to TRBJ2-4; D call uncertain. Per germline, CDR1 MDHEN and CDR2 SYDVKM. Between the trimmed V and J ends, which lost 3 bases and 0 bases, there was a span of 12 bases. The CDR3 has 16 residues. The CDR3 protein is CASSFLTPIAKNIQYF. Written as DNA, the CDR3 is TGTGCCAGCAGTTTCTTGACACCAATAGCCAAAAACATTCAGTACTTC.

Many counts were recorded for this clonotype. CDR3 nucleotides: TGTGCCATCAGTGAGAGAGGGGACGAAAAACTGTTTTTT. This encodes CAISERGDEKLFF. The V gene is TRBV10-3, the J gene TRBJ1-4; tentatively, D is TRBD1 (5 bases). Trimming cost V 2 bases and J 8 bases, with 9 bases left between them. The CDR3 spans 13 residues. Germline V lookup: CDR1 ENHRY, CDR2 SYGVKD.

This clonotype showed up just a few times. The chain is built from TRBV25-1 and TRBJ2-7; TRBD1 agrees at 10 bases. This CDR3 is built from 16 residues. The germline V gene has CDR1 MGHDK and CDR2 SYGVNS. V shed 3 bases and J 4 bases; nucleotides not matched to a gene: 9. Here the CDR3 DNA reads TGTGCCAGCAGTGACCTGGGACAGGGGATGAAATACGAGCAGTACTTC. This translates into CASSDLGQGMKYEQYF.

This clonotype was seen at least ten times. The V and J genes are TRBV7-9 and TRBJ1-1; the D gene is possibly TRBD1 (5 bases). The CDR3 loop spans 15 amino acids. Trimming left V 2 bases short and J 7 bases short, with 17 bases between. Germline V gives CDR1 SEHNR, CDR2 FQNEAQ (reference sequence). The CDR3 sequence is CASSLMPTEGNEAFF. CDR3 bases: TGTGCCAGCAGCTTAATGCCGACAGAGGGCAATGAAGCTTTCTTT.

In this sample, this clonotype turned up many times. The CDR3 region is CSAAGTPFVGYTF. The CDR3 coding sequence is TGCAGTGCTGCCGGGACCCCCTTCGTCGGCTACACCTTC. The V gene is TRBV20-1, the J gene TRBJ1-2, with D possibly being TRBD1 (5 bases). Germline V gene data show CDR1 as DFQATT and CDR2 as SNEGSKA (reference sequence). CDR3 length: 13 residues. Deletions cut 5 bases from V and 8 bases from J, with 18 bases between.

The chain links TRBV28 to TRBJ2-7, with D tentatively TRBD1 (6 bases). In germline, CDR1 is MDHEN, CDR2 SYDVKM. There are 14 residues in the CDR3. The V and J ends lost 3 bases and 6 bases respectively, with 15 bases between them. The CDR3 DNA reads as TGTGCCAGCAGTTTTCCCGGAAGGGGGTTCGAGCAGTACTTC. It encodes CASSFPGRGFEQYF.

This clonotype was observed a few times. The J gene is TRBJ2-5, the V gene TRBV19; TRBD1 agrees at 7 bases. Trimming cost V 1 base and J 2 bases; bases outside gene matches: 1. CDR3 size: 14 residues. CDR1 and CDR2 (germline): LNHDA, SQIVND (reference sequence). CDR3 residues: CASSIGGQQETQYF. CDR3 DNA sequence: TGTGCCAGTAGTATAGGGGGACAGCAAGAGACCCAGTACTTC.

At least ten counts were recorded for this clonotype. The chain uses TRBV11-3 and TRBJ2-3; 13 bases align to TRBD2. The germline CDR1 and CDR2 sequences are SGHNT and YENEEA. After removal of 1 base from V and 2 bases from J, the junction contained 6 bases not matched to a gene. This CDR3 comprises 18 residues. The CDR3 spells CASSLGVTSGGPTDTQYF. The CDR3 nucleotides are TGTGCCAGCAGCTTAGGGGTGACTAGCGGGGGGCCCACAGATACGCAGTATTTT.

Points on this clonotype: A far larger clone is off by one base, so a read error is likely. The rearrangement joins TRBV6-5 to TRBJ2-5; D is possibly TRBD1 or TRBD2 (5 bases each). The CDR3 is made up of 16 amino acids. Germline assignment: CDR1 MNHEY and CDR2 SVGAGI. CDR3 in amino acids: CASSLEGLGSGKTQHF. CDR3 DNA: TGTGCCAGCAGTTTAGAGGGGCTGGGGAGTGGGAAGACCCAGCACTTC.

This clonotype occurred many times. This chain's CDR3 is CSAQGFEETQYF. Written as DNA, the CDR3 is TGCAGTGCTCAAGGGTTTGAAGAGACCCAGTACTTC. V and J are TRBV20-1 and TRBJ2-5; no clear D. The V end was cut by 5 bases, the J end by 3 bases, with 10 bases between. The CDR3 has 12 residues. The germline V gene has CDR1 DFQATT and CDR2 SNEGSKA (reference sequence).

Details on this clonotype: A read error may explain this, as a much larger clone is one base away. This chain joins TRBV6-1 and TRBJ1-1, with TRBD1 matching 11 bases. V lost 6 bases and J lost 3; bases outside the gene matches: 9. Germline CDR1 is MNHNS and CDR2 is SASEGT. CDR3 length equals 16 residues. The DNA of the CDR3 is TGTGCCAGCAGAGGGGACAGGGGGGCCGGGCACACTGAAGCTTTCTTT. Residues: CASRGDRGAGHTEAFF.

This clonotype has only a few counts. V gene TRBV27 combines with J gene TRBJ2-6; D is ambiguous. The CDR3 runs to 18 residues. The germline gives CDR1 MNHEY, CDR2 SMNVEV (reference sequence). Trimming left V 2 bases short and J 3 bases short, with 17 bases between. CDR3 region: CASSLRAGTLFGANVLTF. The DNA for the CDR3 is TGTGCCAGCAGTTTACGGGCAGGAACGCTGTTTGGGGCCAACGTCCTGACTTTC. Drawing the rest from reference TRBV27 and TRBJ2-6, the complete variable domain is EAQVTQNPRYLITVTGKKLTVTCSQNMNHEYMSWYRQDPGLGLRQIYYSMNVEVTDKGDVPEGYKVSRKEKRNFPLILESPSPNQTSLYFCASSLRAGTLFGANVLTFGAGSRLTVL.

This clonotype occurred many times. The rearrangement links TRBV3-1 to TRBJ1-2; tentatively, D is TRBD1 (5 bases). This CDR3 has 13 amino acids. With 0 bases removed from V and 5 bases from J, the gap between germline ends came to 7 bases. Germline CDR1 reads LGHDT; CDR2 reads YNNKEL (reference sequence). CDR3 in DNA: TGTGCCAGCAGCCAAGATTCAGGGTATGGCTACACCTTC. This sequence encodes CASSQDSGYGYTF.

This clonotype was seen many times. The V gene is TRBV20-1, the J gene TRBJ2-1; 15 bases align to TRBD2. J lost 12 bases, V lost 3 bases, and 9 bases had no gene match. Germline V CDR1 and CDR2: DFQATT, SNEGSKA (reference sequence). This CDR3 region has 15 residues. CDR3 nucleotide sequence: TGCAGTGCTAGTAATCTTGGACTAGCGGGGGGGCCGCAGTTCTTC. Its translation: CSASNLGLAGGPQFF.

This clonotype has at least ten counts. This chain joins TRBV3-1 and TRBJ1-2, with unresolved D. The V end was cut by 0 bases, the J end by 8 bases, with 13 bases between. The germline V gene has CDR1 LGHDT and CDR2 YNNKEL (reference sequence). The CDR3 covers 14 residues. The CDR3 reads CASSQDPQLGGYTF. DNA of the CDR3: TGTGCCAGCAGCCAAGATCCCCAGCTCGGGGGCTACACCTTC. The variable domain in full, completed from reference TRBV3-1 and TRBJ1-2, reads DTAVSQTPKYLVTQMGNDKSIKCEQNLGHDTMYWYKQDSKKFLKIMFSYNNKELIINETVPNRFSPKSPDKAHLNLHINSLELGDSAVYFCASSQDPQLGGYTFGSGTRLTVV.